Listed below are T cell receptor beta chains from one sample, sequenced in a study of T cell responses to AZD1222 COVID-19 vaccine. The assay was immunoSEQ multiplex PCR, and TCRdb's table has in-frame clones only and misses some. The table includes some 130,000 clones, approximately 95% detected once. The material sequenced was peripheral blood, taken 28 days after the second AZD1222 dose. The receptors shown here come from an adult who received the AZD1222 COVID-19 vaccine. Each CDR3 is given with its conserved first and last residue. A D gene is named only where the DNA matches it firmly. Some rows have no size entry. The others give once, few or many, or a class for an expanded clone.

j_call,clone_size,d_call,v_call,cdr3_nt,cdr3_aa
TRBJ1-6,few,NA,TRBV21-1,TGTCTCCCGGGGGGGGACAGAATTAATTCACCCCTCCACTTT,CLPGGDRINSPLHF
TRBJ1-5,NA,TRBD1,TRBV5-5,TGTGCCAGCAGCTTGGCCTCTCGGACAGGGGGTGATCAGCCCCAGCATTTT,CASSLASRTGGDQPQHF
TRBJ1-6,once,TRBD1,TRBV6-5,TGTGCCAGTACGGGACAGACCCATCCTTCACCCCTCCACTTT,CASTGQTHPSPLHF
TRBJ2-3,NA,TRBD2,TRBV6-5,TGTGCCAGCAGTCGGCCGGGACTAGCCCTGGATACGCAGTATTTT,CASSRPGLALDTQYF
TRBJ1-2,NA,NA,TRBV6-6,TGTGCCAGCAGTTCCACCCTTAGTACAGCTAACTATGGCTACACCTTC,CASSSTLSTANYGYTF
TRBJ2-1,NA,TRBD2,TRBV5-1,TGCGCCAGCAGCTTGGGCGGGGGGGTGAATAATGAGCAGTTCTTC,CASSLGGGVNNEQFF
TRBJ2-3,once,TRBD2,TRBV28,TGTGCCAGCTCGGGGGGAAGCACAGATACGCAGTATTTT,CASSGGSTDTQYF
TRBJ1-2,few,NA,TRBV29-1,TGCAGCGTTGGGTCGTTAGGGGGGTATGGCTACACCTTC,CSVGSLGGYGYTF
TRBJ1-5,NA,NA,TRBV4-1,TGCGCCAGCAGCCTCTCACCCCCAGCGGGGCGAAATCAGCCCCAGCATTTT,CASSLSPPAGRNQPQHF
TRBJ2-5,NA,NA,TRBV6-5,TGTGCCAGCAGTTCTGGGACGACGCAAGAGACCCAGTACTTC,CASSSGTTQETQYF
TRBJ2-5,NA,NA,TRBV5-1,TGCGCCAGCAGCTTGGCAGGGGAAAGGGGAGAGACCCAGTACTTC,CASSLAGERGETQYF
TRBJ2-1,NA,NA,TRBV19,TGTGCCAGTAATCCTAGCTGGGTTTCGGATGAGCAGTTCTTC,CASNPSWVSDEQFF
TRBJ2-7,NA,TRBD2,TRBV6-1,TGTGCCAGCAGTGAATGGGCGGGGGGTCTCGAGCAGTACTTC,CASSEWAGGLEQYF
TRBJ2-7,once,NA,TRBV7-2,TGTGCCAGCAGCTCTTACTACGAGCAGTACTTC,CASSSYYEQYF
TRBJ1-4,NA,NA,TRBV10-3,TGTGCCATCAGAGGGCAGGTAAACGAAAAACTGTTTTTT,CAIRGQVNEKLFF
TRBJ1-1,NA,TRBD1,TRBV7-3,TGTGCCAGCAGCTTAACCCGGGACAGGAACACTGAAGCTTTCTTT,CASSLTRDRNTEAFF
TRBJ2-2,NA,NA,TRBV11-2,TGTGCCAGCAGCTTAAGATCCGGGGAGCTGTTTTTT,CASSLRSGELFF
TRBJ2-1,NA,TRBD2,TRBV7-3,TGTGCCAGCAGCCCGAGGGGACTAGCGGGGGATGAGCAGTTCTTC,CASSPRGLAGDEQFF
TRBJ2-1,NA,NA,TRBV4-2,TGTGCCAGGAATGACGGGTACAATGAGCAGTTCTTC,CARNDGYNEQFF
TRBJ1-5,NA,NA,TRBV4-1,TGCGCCAGCAGCCAAGGAGGCAGTTTGATCCAGACCCTCAATCAGCCCCAGCATTTT,CASSQGGSLIQTLNQPQHF
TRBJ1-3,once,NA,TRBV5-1,TGCGCCAGCAGCCCCCAGAGCTCTGGAAACACCATATATTTT,CASSPQSSGNTIYF
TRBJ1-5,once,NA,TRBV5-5,TGTGCCAGCAGCCTGGTGGTCGAGACAGCGAGCAATCAGCCCCAGCATTTT,CASSLVVETASNQPQHF
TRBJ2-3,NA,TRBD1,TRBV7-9,TGTGCCAGCACCCCCAGGACAGGTGGATTCACAGATACGCAGTATTTT,CASTPRTGGFTDTQYF
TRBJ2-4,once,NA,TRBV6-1,TGTGCCAGCAGGGAATCTGGGGGTATGAGTATAAGAATTCAGTACTTC,CASRESGGMSIRIQYF
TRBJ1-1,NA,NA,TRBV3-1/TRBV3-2,TGTGCCAGCAGCCAAAGCCAGCGCCCGGTCCCTGAAGCTTTCTTT,CASSQSQRPVPEAFF
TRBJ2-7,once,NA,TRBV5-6,TGTGCCAGCAGCTTGGGGCGGATCTACGAGCAGTACTTC,CASSLGRIYEQYF
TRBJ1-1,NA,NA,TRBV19,TGTGCCAGTAGTCGAAACTGGAACACTGAAGCTTTCTTT,CASSRNWNTEAFF
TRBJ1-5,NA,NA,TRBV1,TGCACCAGCAGCCAAGATAAGAAACTCTATAGCAATCAGCCCCAGCATTTT,CTSSQDKKLYSNQPQHF
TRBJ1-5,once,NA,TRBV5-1,TGCGCCAGCAGCTTGGGGCCACAGGGCTTGAGCAATCAGCCCCAGCATTTT,CASSLGPQGLSNQPQHF
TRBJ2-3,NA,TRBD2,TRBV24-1,TGTGCCACCAGTGATCCCAGCGGGGGCACAGATACGCAGTATTTT,CATSDPSGGTDTQYF
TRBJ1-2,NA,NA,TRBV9,TGTGCCAGCAGCGTAATGGTGGGGAATCAGGGCTCGAGAGATGGCTACACCTTC,CASSVMVGNQGSRDGYTF
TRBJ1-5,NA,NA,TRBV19,TGTGCCAGTAGTCACCGAAACAAGAGACTAGATCAGCCCCAGCATTTT,CASSHRNKRLDQPQHF
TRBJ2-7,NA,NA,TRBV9,TGTGCCAGCAGCGTATCCGGGACCGCCGGGCAGTACTTC,CASSVSGTAGQYF
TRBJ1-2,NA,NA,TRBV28,TGTGCCAGCAGTTTCCGGGGAGGCTACACCTTC,CASSFRGGYTF
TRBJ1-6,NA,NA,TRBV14,TGTGCCAGCAGCCATAAGGGGTGGCCCTATAATTCACCCCTCCACTTT,CASSHKGWPYNSPLHF
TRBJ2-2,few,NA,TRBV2,TGTGCCAGCAGCTTTGTGGAAACCGGGGAGCTGTTTTTT,CASSFVETGELFF
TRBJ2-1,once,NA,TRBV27,TGTGCCAGCAGTTCCCTCGACAGGCGGAATGAGCAGTTCTTC,CASSSLDRRNEQFF
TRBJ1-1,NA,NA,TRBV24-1,TGTGCCACCAGTGAAGGGGGTTATGAAGCTTTCTTT,CATSEGGYEAFF
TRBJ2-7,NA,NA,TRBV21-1,TGTGCCAGCAGCAAAGAAAGGGACATCCCCTACGAGCAGTACTTC,CASSKERDIPYEQYF
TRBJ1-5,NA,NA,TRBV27,TGTGCCAGCAGTTTATCAGACGTTGGTCAGCCCCAGCATTTT,CASSLSDVGQPQHF
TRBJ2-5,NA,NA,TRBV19,TGTGCCAGTAGTCCAAGAAAGACTGGGCAAGAGACCCAGTACTTC,CASSPRKTGQETQYF